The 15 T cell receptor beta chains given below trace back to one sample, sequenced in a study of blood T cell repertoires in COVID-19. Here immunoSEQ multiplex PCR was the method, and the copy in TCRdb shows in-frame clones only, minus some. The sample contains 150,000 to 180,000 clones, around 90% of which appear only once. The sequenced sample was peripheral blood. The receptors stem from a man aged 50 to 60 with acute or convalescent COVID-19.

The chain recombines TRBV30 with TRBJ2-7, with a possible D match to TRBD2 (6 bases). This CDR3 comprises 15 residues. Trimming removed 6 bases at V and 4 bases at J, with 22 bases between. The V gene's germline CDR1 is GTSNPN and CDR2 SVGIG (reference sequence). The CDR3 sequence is CACQVVAGSVYEQYF. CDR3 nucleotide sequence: TGTGCCTGCCAGGTCGTGGCGGGAAGTGTGTACGAGCAGTACTTC. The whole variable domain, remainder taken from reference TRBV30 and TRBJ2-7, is SQTIHQWPATLVQPVGSPLSLECTVEGTSNPNLYWYRQAAGRGLQLLFYSVGIGQISSEVPQNLSASRPQDRQFILSSKKLLLSDSGFYLCACQVVAGSVYEQYFGPGTRLTVT.

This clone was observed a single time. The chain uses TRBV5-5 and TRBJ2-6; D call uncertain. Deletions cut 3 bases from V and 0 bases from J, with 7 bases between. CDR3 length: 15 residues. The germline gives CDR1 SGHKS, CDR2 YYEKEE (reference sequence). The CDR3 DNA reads TGTGCCAGCAGCTCTTACATCTCTGGGGCCAACGTCCTGACTTTC. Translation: CASSSYISGANVLTF. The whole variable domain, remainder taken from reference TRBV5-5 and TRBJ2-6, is DAGVTQSPTHLIKTRGQQVTLRCSPISGHKSVSWYQQVLGQGPQFIFQYYEKEERGRGNFPDRFSARQFPNYSSELNVNALLLGDSALYLCASSSYISGANVLTFGAGSRLTVL.

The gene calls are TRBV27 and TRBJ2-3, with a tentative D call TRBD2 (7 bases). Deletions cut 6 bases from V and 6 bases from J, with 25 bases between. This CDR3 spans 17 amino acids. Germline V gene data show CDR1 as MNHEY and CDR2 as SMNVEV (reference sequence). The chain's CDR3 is CASSQTLRWGGPDTQYF. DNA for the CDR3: TGTGCCAGCAGCCAAACCCTACGGTGGGGGGGCCCCGATACGCAGTATTTT.

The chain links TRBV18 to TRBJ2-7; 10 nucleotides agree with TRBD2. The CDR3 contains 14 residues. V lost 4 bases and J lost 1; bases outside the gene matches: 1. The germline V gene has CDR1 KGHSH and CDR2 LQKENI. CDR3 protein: CASSRTSGSYEQYF. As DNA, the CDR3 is TGTGCCAGCTCACGGACTAGCGGTTCCTACGAGCAGTACTTC.

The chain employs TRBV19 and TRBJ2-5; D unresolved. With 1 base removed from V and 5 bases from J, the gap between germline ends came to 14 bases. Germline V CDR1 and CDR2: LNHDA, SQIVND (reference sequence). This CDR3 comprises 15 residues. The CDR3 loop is CASSIGGVSRETQYF. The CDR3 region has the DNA TGTGCCAGTAGTATAGGCGGCGTCTCGAGGGAGACCCAGTACTTC.

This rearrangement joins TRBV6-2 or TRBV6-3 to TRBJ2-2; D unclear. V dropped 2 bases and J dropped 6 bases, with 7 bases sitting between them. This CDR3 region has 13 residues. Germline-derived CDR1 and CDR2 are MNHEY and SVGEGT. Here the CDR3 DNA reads TGTGCCAGCAGTTACGTCTCCCCCGGGGAGCTGTTTTTT. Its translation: CASSYVSPGELFF.

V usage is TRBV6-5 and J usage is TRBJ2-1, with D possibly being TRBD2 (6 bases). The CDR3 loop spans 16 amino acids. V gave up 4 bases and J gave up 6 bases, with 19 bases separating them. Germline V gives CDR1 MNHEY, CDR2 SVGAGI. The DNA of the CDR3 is TGTGCCAGCAGTTCCCCGCGGGGCTTGGGTGGCAATGAGCAGTTCTTC. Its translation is CASSSPRGLGGNEQFF.

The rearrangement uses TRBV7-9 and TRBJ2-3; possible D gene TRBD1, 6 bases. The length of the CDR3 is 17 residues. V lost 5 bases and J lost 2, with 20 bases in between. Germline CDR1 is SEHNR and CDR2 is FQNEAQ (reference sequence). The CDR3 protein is CASSKNHRVGVTDTQYF. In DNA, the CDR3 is TGTGCCAGCAGCAAAAATCACAGGGTTGGAGTCACAGATACGCAGTATTTT.

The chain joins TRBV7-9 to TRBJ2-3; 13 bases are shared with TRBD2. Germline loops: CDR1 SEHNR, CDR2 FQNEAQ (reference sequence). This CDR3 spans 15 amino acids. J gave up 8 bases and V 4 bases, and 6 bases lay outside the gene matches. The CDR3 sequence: CASSSGLAGDVTQYF. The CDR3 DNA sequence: TGTGCCAGCAGCTCAGGACTAGCGGGAGATGTTACGCAGTATTTT. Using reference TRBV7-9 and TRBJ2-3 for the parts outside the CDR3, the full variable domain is DTGVSQNPRHKITKRGQNVTFRCDPISEHNRLYWYRQTLGQGPEFLTYFQNEAQLEKSRLLSDRFSAERPKGSFSTLEIQRTEQGDSAMYLCASSSGLAGDVTQYFGPGTRLTVL.

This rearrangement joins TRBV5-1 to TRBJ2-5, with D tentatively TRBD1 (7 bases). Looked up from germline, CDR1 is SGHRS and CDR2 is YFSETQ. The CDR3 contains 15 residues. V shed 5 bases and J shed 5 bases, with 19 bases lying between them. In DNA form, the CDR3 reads TGCGCCAGCAGTCCCGGATCGGCAGGGGGGGAGACCCAGTACTTC. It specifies CASSPGSAGGETQYF. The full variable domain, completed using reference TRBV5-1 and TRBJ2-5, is KAGVTQTPRYLIKTRGQQVTLSCSPISGHRSVSWYQQTPGQGLQFLFEYFSETQRNKGNFPGRFSGRQFSNSRSEMNVSTLELGDSALYLCASSPGSAGGETQYFGPGTRLLVL.

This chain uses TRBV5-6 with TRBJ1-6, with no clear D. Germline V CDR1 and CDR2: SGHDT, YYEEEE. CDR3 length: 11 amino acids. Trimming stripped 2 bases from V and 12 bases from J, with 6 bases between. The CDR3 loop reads CASSFSGPLHF. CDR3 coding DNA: TGTGCCAGCAGCTTCTCGGGACCCCTCCACTTT.

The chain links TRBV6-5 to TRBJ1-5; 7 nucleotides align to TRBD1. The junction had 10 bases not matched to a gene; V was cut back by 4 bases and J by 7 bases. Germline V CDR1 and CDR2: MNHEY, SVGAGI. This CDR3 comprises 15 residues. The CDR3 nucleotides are TGTGCCAGCAGTTTAAAGGGGGCAAGGTGGCAGCCCCAGCATTTT. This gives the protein CASSLKGARWQPQHF.

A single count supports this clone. The CDR3 DNA is TGTGCCAGCAGCGTAGTCTCAGGGGTTCCCGGCTACACCTTC. This codes for CASSVVSGVPGYTF. The V and J genes are TRBV9 and TRBJ1-2, with D possibly matching TRBD1 (6 bases). Per germline, CDR1 SGDLS and CDR2 YYNGEE. The CDR3 runs to 14 residues. The V and J ends lost 0 bases and 8 bases respectively, with 14 bases between them. The full variable domain, with the rest looked up from reference TRBV9 and TRBJ1-2, is DSGVTQTPKHLITATGQRVTLRCSPRSGDLSVYWYQQSLDQGLQFLIQYYNGEERAKGNILERFSAQQFPDLHSELNLSSLELGDSALYFCASSVVSGVPGYTFGSGTRLTVV.

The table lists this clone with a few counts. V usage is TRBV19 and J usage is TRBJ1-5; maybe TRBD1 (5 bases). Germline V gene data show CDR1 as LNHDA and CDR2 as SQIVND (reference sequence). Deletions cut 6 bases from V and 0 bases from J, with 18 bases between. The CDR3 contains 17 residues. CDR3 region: CASSLYPGQYSNQPQHF. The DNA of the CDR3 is TGTGCCAGTAGCCTCTATCCCGGACAATATAGCAATCAGCCCCAGCATTTT.

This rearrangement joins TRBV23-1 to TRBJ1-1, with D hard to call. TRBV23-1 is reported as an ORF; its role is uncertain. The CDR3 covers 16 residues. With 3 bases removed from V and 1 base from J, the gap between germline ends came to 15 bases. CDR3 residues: CASSHPEDGSNTEAFF. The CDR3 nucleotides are TGCGCCAGCAGTCATCCGGAGGACGGCTCGAACACTGAAGCTTTCTTT.